Listed below are T cell receptor beta chains from one sample, sequenced in a study of T cell responses to AZD1222 COVID-19 vaccine. The table came from immunoSEQ multiplex PCR; TCRdb's copy has only in-frame clones and leaves some out. Among 95,000 to 110,000 clones listed, approximately 89% were seen once. The sequencing here drew on peripheral blood, taken on day 0 of AZD1222 vaccination. The receptors originated from an adult in good health. The CDR3 runs from the conserved cysteine through the conserved F or W. A D gene is named only where the DNA matches it firmly. The listing skips clone size in some rows; elsewhere it reads once, few, many or a size class.

abundance: -; d_gene: -; j_gene: TRBJ1-1; v_gene: TRBV12-5; CDR3aa: CASGLVLGKEMNTEAFF; CDR3nt: TGTGCTAGTGGTTTGGTACTGGGGAAGGAGATGAACACTGAAGCTTTCTTT
abundance: -; d_gene: -; j_gene: TRBJ1-5; v_gene: TRBV30; CDR3aa: CAWSVGGYQPQHF; CDR3nt: TGTGCCTGGAGTGTAGGCGGTTATCAGCCCCAGCATTTT
abundance: few; d_gene: -; j_gene: TRBJ2-7; v_gene: TRBV9; CDR3aa: CASSASDGTYEQYF; CDR3nt: TGTGCCAGCAGCGCTTCTGACGGGACCTACGAGCAGTACTTC
abundance: -; d_gene: -; j_gene: TRBJ1-1; v_gene: TRBV5-1; CDR3aa: CASSWGPWGQNTEAFF; CDR3nt: TGCGCCAGCAGCTGGGGGCCCTGGGGGCAGAACACTGAAGCTTTCTTT
abundance: -; d_gene: -; j_gene: TRBJ1-3; v_gene: TRBV7-6; CDR3aa: CASSPNRESKLGNTIYF; CDR3nt: TGTGCCAGCAGCCCGAACAGGGAAAGTAAATTGGGAAACACCATATATTTT
abundance: -; d_gene: -; j_gene: TRBJ2-3; v_gene: TRBV9; CDR3aa: CASSVVGSQDTQYF; CDR3nt: TGTGCCAGCAGCGTAGTCGGGTCACAGGATACGCAGTATTTT
abundance: -; d_gene: TRBD1; j_gene: TRBJ2-2; v_gene: TRBV9; CDR3aa: CASSVGGGRTGELFF; CDR3nt: TGTGCCAGCAGCGTAGGAGGGGGCCGCACCGGGGAGCTGTTTTTT
abundance: -; d_gene: -; j_gene: TRBJ2-3; v_gene: TRBV4-2; CDR3aa: CASSQNPRVGLGTDTQYF; CDR3nt: TGTGCCAGCAGCCAAAACCCCAGGGTAGGTTTGGGCACAGATACGCAGTATTTT
abundance: -; d_gene: -; j_gene: TRBJ1-5; v_gene: TRBV10-1; CDR3aa: CASSPGNNQPQHF; CDR3nt: TGCGCCAGCAGCCCAGGGAACAATCAGCCCCAGCATTTT
abundance: -; d_gene: -; j_gene: TRBJ1-2; v_gene: TRBV7-9; CDR3aa: CASSWGQDTFGGYTF; CDR3nt: TGTGCCAGCAGCTGGGGACAAGATACCTTCGGTGGCTACACCTTC
abundance: once; d_gene: -; j_gene: TRBJ1-3; v_gene: TRBV7-2; CDR3aa: CASSLTGGSSGNTIYF; CDR3nt: TGTGCCAGCAGCTTGACAGGCGGCAGTTCTGGAAACACCATATATTTT
abundance: -; d_gene: TRBD2; j_gene: TRBJ2-5; v_gene: TRBV6-1; CDR3aa: CASSGGLAGAKETQYF; CDR3nt: TGTGCCAGCAGTGGGGGACTAGCGGGGGCGAAAGAGACCCAGTACTTC
abundance: -; d_gene: -; j_gene: TRBJ2-1; v_gene: TRBV7-8; CDR3aa: CASSLGVGEQFF; CDR3nt: TGTGCCAGCAGCTTAGGCGTTGGTGAGCAGTTCTTC
abundance: -; d_gene: -; j_gene: TRBJ1-1; v_gene: TRBV6-5; CDR3aa: CASTPGPRGTEAFF; CDR3nt: TGTGCCAGCACGCCGGGTCCTCGGGGCACTGAAGCTTTCTTT
abundance: -; d_gene: -; j_gene: TRBJ1-1; v_gene: TRBV12-3/TRBV12-4; CDR3aa: CASSFRSGLEAFF; CDR3nt: TGTGCCAGCAGTTTTCGTTCGGGGCTTGAAGCTTTCTTT
abundance: -; d_gene: -; j_gene: TRBJ1-2; v_gene: TRBV6-5; CDR3aa: CASSRLGLGYTF; CDR3nt: TGTGCCAGCAGTAGGTTGGGTCTTGGCTACACCTTC
abundance: -; d_gene: -; j_gene: TRBJ1-3; v_gene: TRBV5-1; CDR3aa: CASSLGRNSGNTIYF; CDR3nt: TGCGCCAGCAGCTTGGGACGGAACTCTGGAAACACCATATATTTT
abundance: -; d_gene: -; j_gene: TRBJ2-7; v_gene: TRBV19; CDR3aa: CASSTRDNLYEQYF; CDR3nt: TGTGCCAGTAGTACCCGGGACAACCTCTACGAGCAGTACTTC
abundance: -; d_gene: -; j_gene: TRBJ1-2; v_gene: TRBV19; CDR3aa: CASSNPSNYGYTF; CDR3nt: TGTGCCAGTAGTAATCCAAGTAACTATGGCTACACCTTC
abundance: -; d_gene: -; j_gene: TRBJ2-7; v_gene: TRBV11-2; CDR3aa: CASSLTNLDREQYF; CDR3nt: TGTGCCAGCAGCTTAACGAACTTGGACAGAGAGCAGTACTTC
abundance: -; d_gene: -; j_gene: TRBJ1-1; v_gene: TRBV5-4; CDR3aa: CASSLAIDLDTEAFF; CDR3nt: TGTGCCAGCAGCCTCGCAATAGACTTGGACACTGAAGCTTTCTTT
abundance: once; d_gene: TRBD1; j_gene: TRBJ1-2; v_gene: TRBV27; CDR3aa: CASSLLGQGASYCYTF; CDR3nt: TGTGCCAGCAGTTTGCTCGGACAGGGGGCATCTTATTGCTACACCTTC
abundance: -; d_gene: -; j_gene: TRBJ2-7; v_gene: TRBV18; CDR3aa: CASSPAARPEYEQYF; CDR3nt: TGTGCCAGCTCACCAGCGGCCAGGCCCGAATACGAGCAGTACTTC
abundance: -; d_gene: TRBD1; j_gene: TRBJ1-1; v_gene: TRBV2; CDR3aa: CASSWTGSEAFF; CDR3nt: TGTGCCAGCAGTTGGACAGGGAGTGAAGCTTTCTTT
abundance: -; d_gene: -; j_gene: TRBJ2-7; v_gene: TRBV6-5; CDR3aa: CASRPGTPISYEQYF; CDR3nt: TGTGCCAGCAGACCCGGGACACCGATCTCCTACGAGCAGTACTTC
abundance: -; d_gene: TRBD1; j_gene: TRBJ1-4; v_gene: TRBV7-9; CDR3aa: CASSSGQSTNEKLFF; CDR3nt: TGTGCCAGCAGTTCGGGACAGTCAACTAATGAAAAACTGTTTTTT
abundance: -; d_gene: -; j_gene: TRBJ2-3; v_gene: TRBV9; CDR3aa: CASSVTGASTDTQYF; CDR3nt: TGTGCCAGCAGCGTAACCGGGGCAAGCACAGATACGCAGTATTTT
abundance: -; d_gene: TRBD2; j_gene: TRBJ2-3; v_gene: TRBV4-1; CDR3aa: CASSQDRSGGRVTDTQYF; CDR3nt: TGCGCCAGCAGCCAAGATCGCAGCGGGGGCCGGGTCACAGATACGCAGTATTTT
abundance: -; d_gene: -; j_gene: TRBJ1-2; v_gene: TRBV2; CDR3aa: CASSSTGIYGYTF; CDR3nt: TGTGCCAGCAGTAGTACAGGGATTTATGGCTACACCTTC
abundance: -; d_gene: -; j_gene: TRBJ1-6; v_gene: TRBV6-5; CDR3aa: CASTNSGVYNSPLHF; CDR3nt: TGTGCCAGCACAAACTCAGGGGTCTATAATTCACCCCTCCACTTT
abundance: -; d_gene: TRBD2; j_gene: TRBJ2-5; v_gene: TRBV4-1; CDR3aa: CASSQTLAGIETQYF; CDR3nt: TGCGCCAGCAGCCAAACACTAGCGGGGATTGAGACCCAGTACTTC
abundance: -; d_gene: TRBD1; j_gene: TRBJ1-1; v_gene: TRBV4-1; CDR3aa: CASSLHDRESDEAFF; CDR3nt: TGCGCCAGCAGCCTCCACGACAGGGAGTCTGATGAAGCTTTCTTT
abundance: -; d_gene: -; j_gene: TRBJ1-1; v_gene: TRBV19; CDR3aa: CASSMARGNTEAFF; CDR3nt: TGTGCCAGTAGTATGGCCAGGGGTAACACTGAAGCTTTCTTT
abundance: -; d_gene: -; j_gene: TRBJ1-2; v_gene: TRBV2; CDR3aa: CANPAVGNYGYTF; CDR3nt: TGTGCCAACCCCGCGGTGGGGAACTATGGCTACACCTTC
abundance: -; d_gene: -; j_gene: TRBJ2-2; v_gene: TRBV11-2; CDR3aa: CASSLRPNTGELFF; CDR3nt: TGTGCCAGCAGCTTGCGTCCGAACACCGGGGAGCTGTTTTTT
abundance: once; d_gene: -; j_gene: TRBJ2-5; v_gene: TRBV15; CDR3aa: CATSRDPKKFTLVKTQYF; CDR3nt: TGTGCCACCAGCAGAGATCCCAAGAAGTTCACTTTGGTGAAGACCCAGTACTTC
abundance: -; d_gene: -; j_gene: TRBJ1-2; v_gene: TRBV7-9; CDR3aa: CASSQRTNYGYTF; CDR3nt: TGTGCCAGCAGCCAGCGGACTAACTATGGCTACACCTTC
abundance: -; d_gene: -; j_gene: TRBJ2-2; v_gene: TRBV3-1/TRBV3-2; CDR3aa: CASSHRRLGAAGELFF; CDR3nt: TGTGCCAGCAGCCATCGTAGACTAGGTGCGGCCGGGGAGCTGTTTTTT